The rows below give T cell receptor beta chains drawn from one sample of a study of blood T cell repertoires in COVID-19. TCRdb's table, derived via immunoSEQ multiplex PCR, lists solely in-frame clones and lacks some. Counted here are about 200,000 clones, roughly 80% occurring once; the ten biggest clones make up roughly 7%. The sequencing input was peripheral blood. These receptors were collected from a woman at least 80 years old with COVID-19, enrolled during active disease. Both conserved end residues are part of each CDR3. A D gene is named only where the DNA matches it firmly. The size of a clone is reported for some rows only, either as once, few or many, or as a class for expanded clones.

cdr3_nt | cdr3_aa | j_call | v_call | d_call | clone_size
TGCAGCGTGCGCCAAGGACTAGCGGGAGGGCCTTTAGATACGCAGTATTTT | CSVRQGLAGGPLDTQYF | TRBJ2-3 | TRBV29-1 | TRBD2 | NA
TGTGCCAGCAGTTACTCGACGGGGGAGACCTTC | CASSYSTGETF | TRBJ1-2 | TRBV6-5 | NA | NA
TGTGCCATCAGTGAGTCGATGGGACAAGTATATGGCTACACCTTC | CAISESMGQVYGYTF | TRBJ1-2 | TRBV10-3 | NA | NA
TGTGCCAGCAGCCGAGAGACTAGTTGGACGCAGTATTTT | CASSRETSWTQYF | TRBJ2-3 | TRBV3-1/TRBV3-2 | NA | NA
TGTGCCAGCAGCTTCCCCCTCACAGGGACCGGGGAGCTGTTTTTT | CASSFPLTGTGELFF | TRBJ2-2 | TRBV11-2 | NA | few
TGTGCCAGCAGGGGGGGAATCACAGATACGCAGTATTTT | CASRGGITDTQYF | TRBJ2-3 | TRBV12-3/TRBV12-4 | NA | once
TGTGCCAGCAGCCCAACCGGGGGGGCGAGTTCACCCCTCCACTTT | CASSPTGGASSPLHF | TRBJ1-6 | TRBV7-2 | NA | NA
TGTGCCAGCAGCCCGACGGGGGGAACTGAAGCTTTCTTT | CASSPTGGTEAFF | TRBJ1-1 | TRBV7-3 | NA | NA
TGTGCCAGTAAGGAGGTCTCCTATAATTCACCCCTCCACTTT | CASKEVSYNSPLHF | TRBJ1-6 | TRBV6-5 | NA | NA
TGCGCCAGCAGCCCCAGGACAGGGGGGGACACTGAAGCTTTCTTT | CASSPRTGGDTEAFF | TRBJ1-1 | TRBV5-1 | TRBD1 | NA
TGTGCCATCAGGAGAGAAAATGAGCAGTTCTTC | CAIRRENEQFF | TRBJ2-1 | TRBV10-3 | NA | NA
TGTGCCAGCAGTACCGGACACTATAGCAATCAGCCCCAGCATTTT | CASSTGHYSNQPQHF | TRBJ1-5 | TRBV28 | NA | NA
TGTGCCAGTAGTATGGGAATTAGGGCAGGCGGGGGCAATCAGCCCCAGCATTTT | CASSMGIRAGGGNQPQHF | TRBJ1-5 | TRBV19 | NA | NA
TGTGCCAGCAGCCAAAGGTCCGGGGTGCCGGGGGATGAGCAGTTCTTC | CASSQRSGVPGDEQFF | TRBJ2-1 | TRBV3-1/TRBV3-2 | NA | NA
TGTGCCAGCTCACCACAAGGGACAGGGGCCTACGAGCAGTACTTC | CASSPQGTGAYEQYF | TRBJ2-7 | TRBV18 | TRBD1 | NA
TGTGCCAGCAGCCCCCTAGGTGAAAAACTGTTTTTT | CASSPLGEKLFF | TRBJ1-4 | TRBV7-9 | NA | NA
TGCAGTGCTAGTTCCGGGGACACTGAAGCTTTCTTT | CSASSGDTEAFF | TRBJ1-1 | TRBV20-1 | NA | NA
TGTGCCATCAGTGGGCAGGGGGCAGGCTACGAGCAGTACTTC | CAISGQGAGYEQYF | TRBJ2-7 | TRBV10-3 | TRBD1 | NA
TGTGCCAGCAGTGTACTGAGGGGGACAGTTAGTTCTGGAAACACCATATATTTT | CASSVLRGTVSSGNTIYF | TRBJ1-3 | TRBV28 | TRBD1 | NA
TGTGCCAGCGTCCGAACTAGCGAGCAGTACTTC | CASVRTSEQYF | TRBJ2-7 | TRBV28 | NA | NA